This T cell receptor (beta chain) is from a study of CD8+ T cells in alopecia areata. General study findings and limits: Patients displayed less clarity in TCR sharing than mice, a finding possibly related to HLA.

Extracted RNA was reverse transcribed, and the resulting cDNA served as sequencing template. Sequencing used immunoSEQ multiplex PCR; TCRdb keeps in-frame clones, though not all of them. The data show about 150,000 clones, around 55% seen once. About this clone: The antigen is undetermined.

CDR1 is SGDLS, CDR2 YYNGEE, per germline. With 4 bases removed from V and 6 bases from J, the gap between germline ends came to 13 bases. The CDR3 is made up of 13 amino acids. The rearrangement joins TRBV9 to TRBJ1-1, with D perhaps TRBD1 (6 bases). Sample: CD8+ T cells sorted from blood, taken at week 0. This clonotype was sampled from a human donor with alopecia areata. The CDR3 bases are TGTGCCAGCAGCTTAGGGGGGCGATCTGAAGCTTTCTTT. Protein: CASSLGGRSEAFF.